This paragraph covers one T cell receptor beta chain sequence. This clone qualifies as medium-sized (0.01 to 0.1%). Its antigen target is currently unknown. Nothing much larger sits one base from this clone, and base qualities are not available. The sample comes from a study of vaccination effects on CD4 cells after COVID-19 (dated by TCRdb to the early 2020s). About the full investigation: Each participant got two doses of an mRNA SARS-CoV-2 vaccine, either BNT162b2 or mRNA-1273. SARS-CoV-2 spike-specific CD4+ TCR repertoires were compared before and after mRNA vaccination in COVID-19 convalescent patients and in infection-naive vaccine recipients. Cultures from other donors in the study were sequenced with the Oncomine TCR Beta short-read assay on an Illumina iSeq 100. Altogether, roughly 10 COVID-19 convalescent patients and several SARS-CoV-2-naive healthy vaccine recipients made up the full study. The paper's findings and limits, for the study overall: In healthy vaccine recipients, vaccine-induced clones were almost all SARS-CoV-2 mono-reactive, with only 1 of 255 being cross-reactive with common cold coronaviruses. Both infection-induced and vaccine-induced clones contracted markedly at late post-vaccination timepoints, which is consistent with waning T cell responses. Only a small number of convalescent patients were included, and no early post-infection timepoints were available, which limited the study.

The ViraFEST assay stimulated PBMC with viral peptide pools and then used TCR sequencing to identify antigen-specific CD4+ T cell clonotypes by expansion. After 10 to 11 days of culture, CD4+ T cells were isolated with the EasySep CD4+ T cell isolation kit. None of the healthy vaccine recipients had a prior SARS-CoV-2 infection, which was confirmed by nucleocapsid antibody tests that came back negative both before and after vaccination. Two million PBMC per well were cultured with 9 to 10 ug/ml peptides in IMDM containing roughly 5% human AB serum, around 10 IU/ml IL-2 and gentamicin. On days 3 and 7, half of the culture medium was replaced with fresh IL-2-containing medium. Unless noted otherwise, every peptide stimulation condition was cultured in triplicate wells. Using Ficoll-Paque Plus gradient centrifugation, PBMC were separated from whole blood and then either used fresh or cryopreserved at -140C. The overlapping peptide pools covered the spike proteins of SARS-CoV-2 and of the common cold coronaviruses HCoV-NL63, HCoV-OC43 and HCoV-229E. The QIAamp micro DNA kit was used to extract genomic DNA from the cultured CD4+ T cells.

Taken from the germline V gene, the CDR1 and CDR2 loops are ENHRY and SYGVKD. V is reduced by 0 bases and J by 5 bases, leaving a spacing of 11 bases between them. Inclusive of the bounding cysteine and phenylalanine, the CDR3 is 15 residues long. Kept here is only the CDR3 DNA, which spans 45 bases and is read in frame from base 1. Library method: the immunoSEQ multiplex PCR assay. DNA from the CD4+ T cells that had been cultured and isolated underwent TCR beta CDR3 sequencing. Under the source paper's analysis protocol: The analysis removed non-productive TCR sequences, trimmed reads to the CDR3 region, and retained only CDR3s that were 7 or more amino acids long. Antigen-specific clonotypes were identified using the MANAFEST web app by comparison of expansion in peptide wells against reference cultures. To count as positive, a clone had to show expansion at FDR<0.05 compared with the reference and with all other wells, an odds ratio above 5, and a frequency above 0.1% in two replicate wells. A clonotype was called cross-reactive if it was significantly expanded both in SARS-CoV-2 spike wells and in at least one common cold coronavirus spike condition. Using the stringdist R package, CDR3 similarity was measured by Levenshtein distance, and unrooted trees were constructed with ape in R 3.6.1. Here the immuneACCESS table is served through TCRdb, limited to in-frame sequences with V and J called. Missing clones are a known gap in these copies; in checked studies unresolved V genes cover under half, and the rest lacks a known reason. From that table come the V and J calls and clone size; the DNA was used to work out D and trimming. A total of about 23,000 clones appear in this sample, less than 80% of them only once. The biggest ten clones account for less than 3.5% of the sample.

Sequences were derived from CD4+ T cells from PBMCs cultured with SARS-CoV-2 spike peptides, sampled before COVID-19 vaccination. The cell subset or site label corresponds to: SARS-CoV-2 spike overlapping peptide pool stimulation. The sequence was collected from a human donor who received a COVID-19 vaccine. The rearrangement joined TRBV10-3 to TRBJ2-1, with no reliable assignment of the D segment. The CDR3 in this case is CAISESGGRHNEQFF. The nucleotides are TGTGCCATCAGTGAGTCTGGTGGGCGTCACAATGAGCAGTTCTTC.